This TCR beta chain was found in a study of cytomegalovirus exposure and HLA in healthy donors. Study outcomes and limitations: In terms of immune exposure information, only CMV serostatus was available. Association of a missense DCLRE1C variant with TCR beta V- and J-gene trimming was reported in a later analysis.

Primers included in the PCR were 60 Vbeta and 13 Jbeta primers. Original analysis: As a later analysis found, there were approximately 80 million unique TCR beta chains, of which 8.5 million to 13 million were shared. Sequenced by immunoSEQ multiplex PCR; TCRdb stores in-frame clones only, minus some. V and J calls and clone size come straight from that table; D and trimming were deduced from the DNA. The table includes 150,000 or so clones, approximately 74% detected once. As for this clone: The antigen is undetermined.

Germline CDR1 is SGHDN and CDR2 is FVKESK. The CDR3 runs 15 residues. The junction had 7 bases not matched to a gene; V was cut back by 1 base and J by 8 bases. The donors comprised healthy bone marrow donors. The sequenced sample was PBMCs. The chain is built from TRBV14 and TRBJ2-1, with 8 bases lining up with TRBD1. This sequence originates from a man aged 25 to 40 in good health and CMV-seronegative. The CDR3 DNA reads as TGTGCCAGCAGCCAAGGACAGGGGAGGCGAGATGAGCAGTTCTTC. The encoded protein is CASSQGQGRRDEQFF.